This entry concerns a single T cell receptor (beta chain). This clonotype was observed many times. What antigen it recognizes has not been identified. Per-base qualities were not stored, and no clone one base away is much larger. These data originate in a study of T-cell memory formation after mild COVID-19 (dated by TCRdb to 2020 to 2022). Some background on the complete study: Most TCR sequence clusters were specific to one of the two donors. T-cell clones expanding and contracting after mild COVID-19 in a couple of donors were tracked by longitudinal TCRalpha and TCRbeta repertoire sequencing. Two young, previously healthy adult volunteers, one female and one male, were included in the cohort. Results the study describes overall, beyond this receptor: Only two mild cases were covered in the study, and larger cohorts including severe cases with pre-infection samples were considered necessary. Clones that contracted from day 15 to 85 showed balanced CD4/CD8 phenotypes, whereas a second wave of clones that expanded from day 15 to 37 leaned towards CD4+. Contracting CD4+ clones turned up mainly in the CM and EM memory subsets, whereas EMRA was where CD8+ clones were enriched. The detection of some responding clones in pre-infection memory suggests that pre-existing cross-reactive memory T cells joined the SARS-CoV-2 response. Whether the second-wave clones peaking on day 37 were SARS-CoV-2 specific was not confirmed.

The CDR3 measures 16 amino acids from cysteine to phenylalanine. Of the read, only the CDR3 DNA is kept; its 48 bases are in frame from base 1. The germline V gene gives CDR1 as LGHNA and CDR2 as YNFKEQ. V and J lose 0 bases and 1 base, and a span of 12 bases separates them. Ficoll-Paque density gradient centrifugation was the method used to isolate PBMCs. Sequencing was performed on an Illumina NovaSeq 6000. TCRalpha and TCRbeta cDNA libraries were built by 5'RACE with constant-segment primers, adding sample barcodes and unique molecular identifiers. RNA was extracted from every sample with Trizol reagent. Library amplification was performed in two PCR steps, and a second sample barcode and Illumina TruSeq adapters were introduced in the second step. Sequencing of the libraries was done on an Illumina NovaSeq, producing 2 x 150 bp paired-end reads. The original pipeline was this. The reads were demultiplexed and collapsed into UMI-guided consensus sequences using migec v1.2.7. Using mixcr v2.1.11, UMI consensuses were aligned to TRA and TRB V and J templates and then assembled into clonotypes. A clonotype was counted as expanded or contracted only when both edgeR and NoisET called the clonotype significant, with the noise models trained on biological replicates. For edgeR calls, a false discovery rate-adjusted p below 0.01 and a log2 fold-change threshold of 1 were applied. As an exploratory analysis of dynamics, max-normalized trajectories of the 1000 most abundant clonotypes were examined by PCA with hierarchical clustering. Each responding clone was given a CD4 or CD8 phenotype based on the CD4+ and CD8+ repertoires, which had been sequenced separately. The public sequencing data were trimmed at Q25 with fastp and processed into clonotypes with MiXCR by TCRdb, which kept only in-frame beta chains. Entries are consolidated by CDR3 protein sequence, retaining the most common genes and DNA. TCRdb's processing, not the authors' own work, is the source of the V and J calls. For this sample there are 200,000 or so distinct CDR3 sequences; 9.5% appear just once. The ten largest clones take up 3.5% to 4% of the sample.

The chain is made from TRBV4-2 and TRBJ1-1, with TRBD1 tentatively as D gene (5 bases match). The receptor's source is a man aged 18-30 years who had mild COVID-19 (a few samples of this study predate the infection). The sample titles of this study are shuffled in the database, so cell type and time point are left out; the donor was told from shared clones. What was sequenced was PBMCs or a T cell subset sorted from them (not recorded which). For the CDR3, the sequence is CASSQESGGGNTEAFF. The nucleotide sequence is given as TGTGCCAGCAGCCAAGAAAGTGGGGGAGGGAACACTGAAGCTTTCTTT.